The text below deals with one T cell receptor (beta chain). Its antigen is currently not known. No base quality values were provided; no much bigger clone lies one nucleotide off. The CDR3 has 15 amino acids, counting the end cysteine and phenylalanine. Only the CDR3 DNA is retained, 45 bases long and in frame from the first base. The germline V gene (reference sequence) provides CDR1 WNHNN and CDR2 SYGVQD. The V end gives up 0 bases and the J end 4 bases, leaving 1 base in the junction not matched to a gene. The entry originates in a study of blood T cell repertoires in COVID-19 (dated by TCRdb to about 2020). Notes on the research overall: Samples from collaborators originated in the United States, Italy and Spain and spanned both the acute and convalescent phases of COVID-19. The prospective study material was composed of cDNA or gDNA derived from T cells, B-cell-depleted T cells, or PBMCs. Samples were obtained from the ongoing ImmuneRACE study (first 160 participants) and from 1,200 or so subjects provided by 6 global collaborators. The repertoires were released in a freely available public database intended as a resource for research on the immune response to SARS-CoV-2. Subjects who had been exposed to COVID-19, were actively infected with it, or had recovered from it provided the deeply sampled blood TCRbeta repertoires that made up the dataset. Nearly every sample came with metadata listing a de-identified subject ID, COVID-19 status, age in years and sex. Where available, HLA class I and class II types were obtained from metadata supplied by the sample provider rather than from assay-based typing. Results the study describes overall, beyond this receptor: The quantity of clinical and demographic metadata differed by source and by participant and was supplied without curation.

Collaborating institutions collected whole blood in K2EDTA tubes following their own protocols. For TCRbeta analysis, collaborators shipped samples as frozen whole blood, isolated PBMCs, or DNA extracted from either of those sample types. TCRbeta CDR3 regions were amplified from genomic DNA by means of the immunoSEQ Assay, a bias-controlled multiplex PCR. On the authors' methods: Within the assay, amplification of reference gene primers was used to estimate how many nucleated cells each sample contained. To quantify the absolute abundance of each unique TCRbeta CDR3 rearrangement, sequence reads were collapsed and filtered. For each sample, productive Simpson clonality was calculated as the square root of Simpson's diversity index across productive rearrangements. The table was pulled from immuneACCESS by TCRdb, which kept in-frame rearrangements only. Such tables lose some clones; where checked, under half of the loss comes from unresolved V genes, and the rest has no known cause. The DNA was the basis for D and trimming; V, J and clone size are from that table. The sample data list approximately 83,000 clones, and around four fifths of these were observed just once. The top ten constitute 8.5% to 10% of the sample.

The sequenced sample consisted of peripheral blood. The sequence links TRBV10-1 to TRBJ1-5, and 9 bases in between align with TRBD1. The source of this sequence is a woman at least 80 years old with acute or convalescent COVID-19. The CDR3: CASSESGTGNQPQHF. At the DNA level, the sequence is TGCGCCAGCAGTGAGTCTGGGACAGGGAATCAGCCCCAGCATTTT.